The rows below give T cell receptor beta chains drawn from one sample of a study of Graves' ophthalmopathy and Graves' hyperthyroidism. In TCRdb, the multiplex PCR reads were re-called with MiXCR into one record per CDR3 protein. The sample has about 1.2 million distinct CDR3 sequences; about 38% are singletons. Source material: peripheral blood or thyroid tissue (not recorded which). These TCRs come from an adult man with Graves' hyperthyroidism. Each CDR3 is given with its conserved first and last residue. D genes are given only for firm matches. Clone size appears in some rows only: once, few, many, or a class for an expanded clone.

TRBV2,.,TRBJ1-1,.,TGTGCCAGCAGTGCTGAAAGCGGGGTGGCCCTTGAAGCTTTCTTT,CASSAESGVALEAFF
TRBV9,.,TRBJ2-2,TRBD2,TGTGCCAGCAGCGTAGGGAGCGGGAGAGTTCGCACCGGGGAGCTGTTTTTT,CASSVGSGRVRTGELFF
TRBV6-2/TRBV6-3,few,TRBJ2-7,.,TGTGCCAGCAGTTACCACCATCGGTACGAGCAGTACTTC,CASSYHHRYEQYF
TRBV5-1,.,TRBJ2-7,.,TGCGCCAGCACAGACAAGGCCTACGAGCAGTACTTC,CASTDKAYEQYF
TRBV5-1,.,TRBJ2-7,TRBD1,TGCGCCAGCAGTCAGACCCGGGACAGATCATACGAGCAGTACTTC,CASSQTRDRSYEQYF
TRBV5-1,few,TRBJ1-6,TRBD1,TGCGCCAGCGGCACCGGGACAGTCGATTCACCCCTCCACTTT,CASGTGTVDSPLHF
TRBV19,.,TRBJ1-2,.,TGTGCCAGTAGTATCGCCGGGTTATCTGGCTACACCTTC,CASSIAGLSGYTF
TRBV7-2,.,TRBJ2-5,TRBD1,TGTGCCAGCAGCCAACGACAGGGGGGTGACGAGACCCAGTACTTC,CASSQRQGGDETQYF
TRBV6-5,many,TRBJ1-1,.,TGTGCCAGCAGTTACTCAGTAGAGGGTGGCACTGAAGCTTTCTTT,CASSYSVEGGTEAFF
TRBV10-3,.,TRBJ2-5,.,TGTGCCACCAGTGATTTGGGGCGGGGGCTGGGGCAAGAGACCCAGTACTTC,CATSDLGRGLGQETQYF
TRBV20-1,.,TRBJ1-1,TRBD1,TGCAGTGCTTTGACAGGGGGTTTCGGTACTGAAGCTTTCTTT,CSALTGGFGTEAFF
TRBV7-2,many,TRBJ2-7,TRBD2,TGTGCCAGCAGCGTACGGGAGACTAGCGGGGTTTTTGAGCAGTACTTC,CASSVRETSGVFEQYF
TRBV6-5,many,TRBJ1-3,TRBD1,TGTGCCAGCAGTTTGGGACAGGGAAACACCATATATTTT,CASSLGQGNTIYF
TRBV20-1,many,TRBJ1-2,.,TGCAGTGCTAGATTCCTCCCCTATCCCACGTATGGCGGCTACACCTTC,CSARFLPYPTYGGYTF
TRBV20-1,.,TRBJ2-7,TRBD2,TGCAGTGCTAGAGAGGGTAGCGGGAACTCCTACGAGCAGTACTTC,CSAREGSGNSYEQYF
TRBV7-9,many,TRBJ1-1,.,TGTGCCAGCAGCTCCTTGGGGAACACTGAAGCTTTCTTT,CASSSLGNTEAFF
TRBV7-3,many,TRBJ2-7,TRBD2,TGTGCCAGCGGAGGACTAGCGGGACCTTACCCCTACGAGCAGTACTTC,CASGGLAGPYPYEQYF
TRBV10-3,many,TRBJ1-1,.,TGTGCCATCAGGCGGGGGCGAGGAGGAAACACTGAAGCTTTCTTT,CAIRRGRGGNTEAFF
TRBV7-2,.,TRBJ1-1,TRBD1,TGTGCCAGCAGCTTAGAGGACAGGGGGAGGGACACTGAAGCTTTCTTT,CASSLEDRGRDTEAFF
TRBV7-3,.,TRBJ2-7,.,TGTGCCAGCAGCTTGGGTGACCGGGAAAGGGGATACGAGCAGTACTTC,CASSLGDRERGYEQYF
TRBV12-3/TRBV12-4,many,TRBJ2-6,.,TGTGCCAGCAGTGCTTGGGTTTTCTCTGGGGCCAACGTCCTGACTTTC,CASSAWVFSGANVLTF
TRBV15,.,TRBJ2-5,.,TGTGCCACGGGGGGCAGGATTAATCAGCCCCAGTACTTC,CATGGRINQPQYF
TRBV5-1,.,TRBJ2-7,TRBD2,TGCGCCAGCAGCTGGACTAGCGGGAGAGTCTACGAGCAGTACTTC,CASSWTSGRVYEQYF
TRBV4-3,few,TRBJ1-6,.,TGCGCCAGCAGCCAAGAGCGGGAGACCTATAATTCACCCCTCCACTTT,CASSQERETYNSPLHF
TRBV4-3,many,TRBJ1-1,.,TGCGCCAGCAGCCAAGAACAGGGTGTAGTGTGGGCTTTCTTT,CASSQEQGVVWAFF
TRBV15,many,TRBJ2-5,.,TGTGCCACCAGCAGAGGGGACCGGACCACGGTATTGGGGACCCAGTACTTC,CATSRGDRTTVLGTQYF
TRBV2,.,TRBJ1-5,.,TGTGCCAGCGGGGTGGCCTTTGGCAATCAGCCCCAGCATTTT,CASGVAFGNQPQHF
TRBV29-1,many,TRBJ2-7,.,TGCAGCTTCCTTGGGGGGCAGTTGTCCTACGAGCAGTACTTC,CSFLGGQLSYEQYF
TRBV20-1,.,TRBJ1-6,.,TGCAGTCCGGGACGGAATAATTCACCCCTCCACTTT,CSPGRNNSPLHF
TRBV4-1,.,TRBJ2-2,.,TGCGCCAGCAGCCCTATGGAGGACTACACCGGGGAGCTGTTTTTT,CASSPMEDYTGELFF
TRBV5-6,many,TRBJ2-7,TRBD1,TGTGCCAGCAGCTTCGGGACAGGGGGCGGCCAGGGGTACTTC,CASSFGTGGGQGYF
TRBV9,many,TRBJ1-6,TRBD1,TGTGCCAGCAGCGGACTGGGACAGGGGGAGTCTTCCTATAATTCACCCCTCCACTTT,CASSGLGQGESSYNSPLHF
TRBV29-1,.,TRBJ1-1,.,TGCAGCTTGGGAGGGGGACAGAACACTGAAGCTTTCTTT,CSLGGGQNTEAFF
TRBV10-3,.,TRBJ1-6,.,TGTGCCATCAGTGAGTCAGGAGACAGGTTGGATTCACCCCTCCACTTT,CAISESGDRLDSPLHF
TRBV5-6,many,TRBJ2-2,.,TGTGCCAGCAGCCTGGTGGGGGTGACCGGGGAGCTGTTTTTT,CASSLVGVTGELFF
TRBV10-3,.,TRBJ2-7,TRBD1,TGTGCCAACAAGACCGGGACAGGGATGGGGCAGTACTTC,CANKTGTGMGQYF
TRBV10-3,many,TRBJ1-1,.,TGTGCCATCAGTGAGTCAGGCAGGAATGAAGCTTTCTTT,CAISESGRNEAFF
TRBV6-1,.,TRBJ2-7,.,TGTGCTAGCAGTGAAGCATATGGACAGTGGGGGCAGTACTTC,CASSEAYGQWGQYF
TRBV5-1,.,TRBJ2-5,.,TGCGCCAGCAGTCCAAGGGCGGGCTTCCAAGAGACCCAGTACTTC,CASSPRAGFQETQYF
TRBV9,few,TRBJ2-2,.,TGTGCCAGCAGCCGGGGCAGCACCGGGGAGCTGTTTTTT,CASSRGSTGELFF
TRBV2,few,TRBJ2-1,.,TGTGCCAGCAGTAGATGGGTCAGCGATGAGCAGTTCTTC,CASSRWVSDEQFF
TRBV7-4,.,TRBJ1-2,.,TGTGCCAGCAGCTTAGGTTTGGGGATCTATGGCTACACCTTC,CASSLGLGIYGYTF
TRBV7-9,.,TRBJ2-2,TRBD2,TGTGCCAGCAGCTTAGAAGCGGGGATGAACACCGGGGAGCTGTTTTTT,CASSLEAGMNTGELFF
TRBV20-1,.,TRBJ2-7,.,TGCAGTGCCAACCGGGACAACTCCTACGAGCAGTACTTC,CSANRDNSYEQYF
TRBV12-3/TRBV12-4,.,TRBJ1-1,TRBD1,TGTGCCAGCAGTCCAAACCAGGGGGGGAACACCGAAGCTTTCTTT,CASSPNQGGNTEAFF
TRBV19,many,TRBJ1-1,.,TGTGCCAGTAGTATGGGGACTAACACTGAAGCTTTCTTT,CASSMGTNTEAFF
TRBV10-3,many,TRBJ1-5,.,TGTGCCATCAGTGAATTTGAAGGCAATCAGCCCCAGCATTTT,CAISEFEGNQPQHF
TRBV10-3,many,TRBJ2-5,TRBD1,TGTGCCATCAGTGACCCCGTCGGGGACAGGCCCGTGACCCAGTACTTC,CAISDPVGDRPVTQYF
TRBV29-1,many,TRBJ1-3,.,TGCAGCACGGATGGCTCTGGAAACACCATATATTTT,CSTDGSGNTIYF